The rows below give T cell receptor beta chains drawn from one sample of a study of memory CD4+ T cells and cytomegalovirus serostatus. Data came from immunoSEQ multiplex PCR; TCRdb stores just in-frame clones and leaves some out. The sample has tens of thousands of clones, roughly three quarters seen once. The sample taken for sequencing was memory CD4+ T cells from blood. The receptors stem from an adult in good health and CMV-seronegative. Both conserved end residues are part of each CDR3. A D gene is named only where the DNA matches it firmly. Clone size appears in some rows only: once, few, many, or a class for an expanded clone.

d_call,v_call,j_call,clone_size,cdr3_nt,cdr3_aa
-,TRBV5-6,TRBJ2-3,-,TGTGCCAGCACCACAAAAAGTGGAACTAGCACAGATACGCAGTATTTT,CASTTKSGTSTDTQYF
-,TRBV6-5,TRBJ2-7,-,TGTGCCAGCAAAGGCCTCTTAAGCTCCTACGAGCAGTACTTC,CASKGLLSSYEQYF
-,TRBV9,TRBJ2-3,-,TGTGCCAGCAGCGAAACAGGGCGTACTAGCACAGATACGCAGTATTTT,CASSETGRTSTDTQYF
TRBD1,TRBV30,TRBJ1-1,-,TGTGCCTACCGACAGGGGCGGAACACTGAAGCTTTCTTT,CAYRQGRNTEAFF
TRBD2,TRBV2,TRBJ2-2,-,TGTGCCAGCCTCGGGGGACTAGCGAGGGCCGGGGAGCTGTTTTTT,CASLGGLARAGELFF
-,TRBV18,TRBJ1-5,-,TGTGCCAGCTCGCGACCCGGATCCGGGGTCAATCAGCCCCAGCATTTT,CASSRPGSGVNQPQHF
-,TRBV5-6,TRBJ1-2,-,TGTGCCAGCAGCTTGGCTACGCAGGGTCTGGATGGCTACACCTTC,CASSLATQGLDGYTF
-,TRBV9,TRBJ2-3,-,TGTGCCAGCAGCGCCCCAATTCAGGGAGGGGGGGTGGCAGATACGCAGTATTTT,CASSAPIQGGGVADTQYF
-,TRBV5-4,TRBJ2-1,-,TGTGCCAGCAGCTTGCAGGGGCCCTACAATGAGCAGTTCTTC,CASSLQGPYNEQFF
TRBD1,TRBV13,TRBJ1-2,-,TGTGCCAGCAGTAGAGACAGGGGGCAAGGCTACACCTTC,CASSRDRGQGYTF
TRBD1,TRBV25-1,TRBJ1-4,few,TGTGCCAGCAGTACGCCGGGACAGGGGGTTGCAACTAATGAAAAACTGTTTTTT,CASSTPGQGVATNEKLFF
-,TRBV27,TRBJ2-5,-,TGTGCCAGCAGTTCAACTAGTAAGGTGACCCAGTACTTC,CASSSTSKVTQYF
-,TRBV6-1,TRBJ1-3,-,TGTGCCAGCAGCCAGGACCGAAACACCATATATTTT,CASSQDRNTIYF
-,TRBV7-9,TRBJ2-3,-,TGTGCCAGCAGCTTTGGGAGGATGGAGAGCACAGATACGCAGTATTTT,CASSFGRMESTDTQYF
-,TRBV18,TRBJ1-1,-,TGTGCCAGCTCCCCCGGGACTCTCCGTTATGGGGCTTTCTTT,CASSPGTLRYGAFF
-,TRBV11-2,TRBJ1-1,once,TGTGCCAGCAGCTTCCTCCGGCACAGGCAGGGGAACACTGAAGCTTTCTTT,CASSFLRHRQGNTEAFF
-,TRBV9,TRBJ2-7,-,TGTGCCAGCAGCGTAGCTCTCAACAGCTACGAGCAGTACTTC,CASSVALNSYEQYF
TRBD1,TRBV5-6,TRBJ2-5,-,TGTGCCAGCAGCCTGTACGACAGGGGGGAGACCCAGTACTTC,CASSLYDRGETQYF
-,TRBV11-2,TRBJ1-1,-,TGTGCCAGCAGCTTAGATTGGGCAGGAGAAGCTTTCTTT,CASSLDWAGEAFF
-,TRBV14,TRBJ1-6,few,TGTGCCAGCAGCCAGTACCTCGGGGATTCACCCCTCCACTTT,CASSQYLGDSPLHF
-,TRBV5-6,TRBJ1-2,-,TGTGCCAGCAGCTTGACGGCTCACTATGGCTACACCTTC,CASSLTAHYGYTF
-,TRBV5-1,TRBJ1-1,-,TGCGCCAGCACAGAACAGCCATCGAACACTGAAGCTTTCTTT,CASTEQPSNTEAFF
TRBD1,TRBV30,TRBJ1-4,few,TGTGCCTGGTCGACAGGGTCGGGTGAAAAACTGTTTTTT,CAWSTGSGEKLFF
-,TRBV2,TRBJ1-2,-,TGTGCCAGCAAACCAGGAGCTACTAACTATGGCTACACCTTC,CASKPGATNYGYTF
-,TRBV4-3,TRBJ1-5,-,TGCGCCAGCAGCCAAGATATCCAGGCCAATCAGCCCCAGCATTTT,CASSQDIQANQPQHF
-,TRBV7-2,TRBJ2-7,-,TGTGCCAGCAGCCTCTCCATTAAGCAGTACTTC,CASSLSIKQYF
-,TRBV6-1,TRBJ2-3,-,TGTGCCAGCAGTTTTGGGTACACAGATACGCAGTATTTT,CASSFGYTDTQYF
-,TRBV7-3,TRBJ2-5,-,TGTGCCAGCAGCTTAGGTTCATACCCCTCCAAGGAGACCCAGTACTTC,CASSLGSYPSKETQYF
TRBD2,TRBV19,TRBJ2-1,-,TGTGCCAGTAGCACCTCGGGGGGTGAGCAGTTCTTC,CASSTSGGEQFF
-,TRBV19,TRBJ2-7,few,TGTGCCAGTAGTATTAATTATTACGGCGAGCAGTACTTC,CASSINYYGEQYF
TRBD1,TRBV4-3,TRBJ2-7,-,TGCGCCAGCAGCCGAGACAGGGAAAACTACGAGCAGTACTTC,CASSRDRENYEQYF
-,TRBV6-1,TRBJ1-1,-,TGTGCCAGCACCCAAAAAGGGGGATATGAAGCTTTCTTT,CASTQKGGYEAFF
TRBD1,TRBV5-1,TRBJ2-7,-,TGCGCCAGCAGCTTGGGCGACAGGGGTATACGGGAGCAGTACTTC,CASSLGDRGIREQYF